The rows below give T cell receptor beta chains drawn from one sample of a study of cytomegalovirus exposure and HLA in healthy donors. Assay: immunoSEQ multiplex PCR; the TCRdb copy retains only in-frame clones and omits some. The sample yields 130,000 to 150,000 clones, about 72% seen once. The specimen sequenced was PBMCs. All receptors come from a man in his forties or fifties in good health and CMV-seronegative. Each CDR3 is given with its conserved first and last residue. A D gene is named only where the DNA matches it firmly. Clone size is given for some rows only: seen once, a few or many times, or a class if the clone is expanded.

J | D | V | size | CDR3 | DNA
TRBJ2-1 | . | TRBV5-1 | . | CASSFLGSGDEQFF | TGCGCCAGCAGCTTCTTGGGCTCAGGGGATGAGCAGTTCTTC
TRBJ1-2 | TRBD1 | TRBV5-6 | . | CASSPVPGQGNVEGYTF | TGTGCCAGCAGCCCCGTCCCGGGACAGGGAAATGTGGAAGGCTACACCTTC
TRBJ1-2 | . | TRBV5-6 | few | CASSPFGPCGYTF | TGTGCCAGCAGCCCTTTTGGGCCTTGTGGCTACACCTTC
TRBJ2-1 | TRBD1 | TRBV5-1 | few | CASSLLQGDYNEQFF | TGCGCCAGCAGCTTGCTACAGGGGGACTACAATGAGCAGTTCTTC
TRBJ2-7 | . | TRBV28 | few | CASSLPPRGPYEQYF | TGTGCCAGCAGCCTCCCCCCCAGGGGACCCTACGAGCAGTACTTC
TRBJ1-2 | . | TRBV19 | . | CASSWGQGDYGYTF | TGTGCCAGTAGCTGGGGTCAGGGCGACTATGGCTACACCTTC
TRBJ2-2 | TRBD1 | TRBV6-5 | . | CASSSPGGAGELFF | TGTGCCAGCAGTTCCCCAGGGGGTGCCGGGGAGCTGTTTTTT
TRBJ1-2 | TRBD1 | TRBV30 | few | CASRNYHGQGGNYGYPF | TGTGCCTCCCGCAACTACCACGGACAGGGGGGAAACTATGGCTACCCCTTC
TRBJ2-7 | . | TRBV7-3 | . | CASSLTGQGDYEQYF | TGTGCCAGCAGCTTAACTGGCCAGGGTGACTACGAGCAGTACTTC
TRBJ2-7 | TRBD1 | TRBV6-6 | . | CASSPLTGGYEQYF | TGTGCCAGCAGTCCCTTGACAGGGGGCTACGAGCAGTACTTC
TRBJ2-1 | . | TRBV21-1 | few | CASSTRRGCSYNEQFF | TGTGCCAGCAGCACCCGAAGAGGTTGCTCCTACAATGAGCAGTTCTTC
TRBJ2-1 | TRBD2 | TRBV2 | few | CATGDYLYNEQFF | TGTGCCACCGGGGACTATCTCTACAATGAGCAGTTCTTC
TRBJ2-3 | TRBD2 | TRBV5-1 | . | CASSLKPGLAGIITDTQYF | TGCGCCAGCAGCTTAAAACCGGGACTAGCGGGGATCATCACAGATACGCAGTATTTT